This paragraph covers one TCR beta chain sequence. Its antigen remains unidentified. This sample is drawn from a study of graft-versus-host responses after intestinal transplantation. On the study more broadly: The study gave all recipients anti-thymocyte globulin induction, then tacrolimus and steroids for approximately three years.

Notes on the study in general: Recipient marrow showed GvH clones, some seen first in ileum or blood. Patients who carried graft-donor T cell macrochimerism also had high graft-versus-host to host-versus-graft clonal ratios in their allografts.

Method: immunoSEQ multiplex PCR; TCRdb's copy keeps in-frame clones and lacks some. The table has approximately 97,000 clones, roughly 91% seen once; the top ten hold around 0.2%. Specimen: unstimulated CD4+ T cells sorted from spleen or lymph node cells, collected before transplant. This receptor was taken from a human donor who was the organ donor for an intestinal transplant.

CDR3 sequence reads: CASSYSRGRSTSPLHF. The CDR3 nucleotides are TGTGCCAGCAGTTACTCCCGAGGGAGATCAACGTCACCCCTCCACTTT. The V call is TRBV6-5, the J call TRBJ1-6; no clear D gene. CDR3 size: 16 residues. CDR1 is MNHEY, CDR2 SVGAGI, per germline. The V and J ends lost 0 bases and 10 bases respectively, with 16 bases between them.